The 10 T cell receptor beta chains presented below share a single source sample, sequenced in a study of blood T cell repertoires in COVID-19 (dated by TCRdb to between 2020 and 2021). Library preparation used the immunoSEQ multiplex PCR assay. Here the immuneACCESS table is served through TCRdb, limited to in-frame sequences with V and J called. Missing clones are a known gap in these copies; in checked studies unresolved V genes cover under half, and the rest lacks a known reason. For this sample there are 95,000 to 100,000 clones; more than 80% appear just once. The ten largest clones represent nearly 25% of the sample. The sample was peripheral blood. The receptors come from a human donor in a cohort sampled during active COVID-19.

This clone was found once. This chain links TRBV6-5 with TRBJ2-2, with 10 bases that match TRBD2. Unmatched junction bases numbered 3, after V lost 2 bases and J lost 6 bases. Germline CDR1 and CDR2: MNHEY and SVGAGI. This CDR3 has 15 amino acids. CDR3 protein: CASSYKRGGAGELFF. As DNA, the CDR3 is TGTGCCAGCAGTTACAAGCGGGGGGGCGCCGGGGAGCTGTTTTTT.

The V and J genes are TRBV7-3 and TRBJ1-1, with unresolved D. V shed 1 base and J shed 7 bases, with 10 bases lying between them. Germline V lookup: CDR1 SGHTA, CDR2 FQGTGA. The CDR3 has 13 amino acids. The CDR3 DNA is TGTGCCAGCAGCTTAAACGCGGTCGGTGAAGCTTTCTTT. Residues: CASSLNAVGEAFF.

The genes are TRBV11-2 and TRBJ1-3; TRBD1 matches 9 bases. Germline values: CDR1 SGHAT, CDR2 FQNNGV. J was trimmed by 2 bases and V by 2 bases; bases with no gene match: 4. The CDR3 has 16 amino acids. The chain's CDR3 is CASSLNRGQTGNTIYF. The CDR3 DNA sequence: TGTGCCAGCAGCTTAAACAGGGGGCAGACTGGAAACACCATATATTTT.

This chain links TRBV19 with TRBJ1-1, with D unclear. The CDR3 has 15 residues. The germline V and J ends were trimmed by 7 bases and 1 base, with 16 bases remaining between them. Germline loops: CDR1 LNHDA, CDR2 SQIVND (reference sequence). The CDR3 DNA reads TGTGCCAGTACCGATGCATCGAGGCCGAACACTGAAGCTTTCTTT. It yields the protein CASTDASRPNTEAFF.

As concerns this clone: One end of the junction is discordant with germline, which a read error may explain. V is TRBV3-1 (or the pseudogene TRBV3-2) and J is TRBJ1-2; the match to TRBD1 covers 7 bases. The CDR3 consists of 15 residues. The germline V gene encodes CDR1 LGHDT and CDR2 YNNKEL (reference sequence). The CDR3 here is CASSPEDRVNDGYTF. As DNA, the CDR3 is TGTGCCAGCAGCCCGGAAGACAGGGTTAACGATGGCTACACCTTC.

The genes are TRBV4-1 and TRBJ1-2; 11 bases align to TRBD1. Germline V gene sequence: CDR1 MGHRA, CDR2 YSYEKL. Trimming took 4 bases from V and 7 from J; bases not matched to a gene: 8. The CDR3 has 15 residues. CDR3 loop: CASSRNMGQGGGYTF. The CDR3 DNA reads TGCGCCAGCAGCCGTAATATGGGACAGGGGGGTGGCTACACCTTC.

The chain has TRBV10-2 and TRBJ2-3, with D tentatively TRBD1 (5 bases). The CDR3 has 15 amino acids. The V end lost 2 bases, the J end lost 0 bases, and 9 bases lay between the germline ends. Germline CDR1 and CDR2: WSHSY and SAAADI. CDR3 protein: CASSEQGSSTDTQYF. Written as DNA, the CDR3 is TGCGCCAGCAGTGAGCAGGGATCTAGCACAGATACGCAGTATTTT.

This clone appeared a few times. The V call is TRBV5-8, the J call TRBJ1-1; no clear D gene. V was clipped by 4 bases and J by 4 bases, with 17 bases between them. The germline gives CDR1 SGHTS, CDR2 YDEGEE. The CDR3 covers 15 residues. The CDR3 reads CASSEEGLRVTEAFF. The CDR3 region has the DNA TGTGCCAGCAGCGAGGAGGGCCTAAGGGTCACTGAAGCTTTCTTT.

This clone was observed once. The chain recombines TRBV29-1 with TRBJ1-2, with TRBD1 identical over 7 bases. V shed 5 bases, J shed 4 bases, and the junction held 4 bases outside the gene matches. CDR3 length equals 12 residues. CDR1 is SQVTM and CDR2 is ANQGSEA in the germline V gene. The CDR3 coding sequence is TGCAGCGTTCCTACAGGGGCCTATGGCTACACCTTC. It yields the protein CSVPTGAYGYTF.

The J gene is TRBJ1-2, the V gene TRBV6-5; D ambiguous. There are 14 residues in the CDR3. Trimming took 6 bases from V and 4 from J, leaving 15 bases between them. Germline loops: CDR1 MNHEY, CDR2 SVGAGI. Here the CDR3 reads CASSRALGSYGYTF. As DNA, the CDR3 is TGTGCCAGCAGCCGGGCCCTCGGGAGCTATGGCTACACCTTC.